Each of the 31 T cell receptor beta chains below was sequenced from the same sample in a study of regulatory dendritic cells for organ transplantation (dated by TCRdb to 2016 to 2017). The library relied on the immunoSEQ multiplex PCR assay. TCRdb holds this immuneACCESS table with in-frame rearrangements only. Some clones are missing; in checked studies, unresolved V genes explain under half, and the rest has no known cause. This sample gives about 29,000 clones in total; over 60% of them show up just once. Together, the top ten hold 2% to 2.5% of the sample. Sequenced input: memory CD4+ T cells from blood. The sample's cell subset or site label, decoded: CD45RO+ memory T cells. These receptors were obtained from a human donor in good health.

V and J are TRBV6-1 and TRBJ1-1, with no clear D. This CDR3 is built from 11 residues. CDR1 is MNHNS and CDR2 is SASEGT in the germline V gene. Trimming shortened V by 10 bases and J by 3 bases, and 9 bases separated the two germline ends. CDR3 amino acids: CATLQYTEAFF. The CDR3, as DNA: TGTGCCACCCTACAGTACACTGAAGCTTTCTTT.

This clone was counted a few times. This rearrangement joins TRBV6-6 to TRBJ1-2; D is perhaps TRBD1 (5 bases). Trimming stripped 6 bases from V and 2 bases from J, with 13 bases between. Germline assignment: CDR1 MNHNY and CDR2 SVGAGI (reference sequence). The CDR3 covers 14 residues. CDR3 loop: CASRSGTVNYGYTF. The CDR3 DNA reads TGTGCCAGCAGGTCCGGGACGGTGAACTATGGCTACACCTTC.

This clone was seen only a few times. This sequence joins TRBV5-8 and TRBJ2-7; TRBD2 matches at 8 bases. The length of the CDR3 is 16 residues. The J segment lost 11 bases and the V segment lost 0 bases, leaving 16 bases of the junction unmatched. Germline loops: CDR1 SGHTS, CDR2 YDEGEE. CDR3 loop: CASSLAPSSGLRFEYF. For the CDR3, the DNA is TGTGCCAGCAGCTTGGCCCCTTCTAGCGGGTTAAGGTTTGAGTACTTC.

V is TRBV18 and J is TRBJ2-5; D uncertain. Germline V lookup: CDR1 KGHSH, CDR2 LQKENI. The CDR3 spans 13 residues. V was pared by 1 base and J by 4 bases, with 7 bases between. CDR3 bases: TGTGCCAGCTCACCACTAGAGATAGAGACCCAGTACTTC. Its protein product is CASSPLEIETQYF.

The chain uses TRBV7-2 and TRBJ1-1; perhaps TRBD1 as D (6 bases). The V gene's germline CDR1 is SGHTA and CDR2 FQGNSA. CDR3 length: 14 amino acids. Trimming shortened V by 1 base and J by 5 bases, and 11 bases separated the two germline ends. The CDR3 loop reads CASSLVRGETEAFF. CDR3 in DNA: TGTGCCAGCAGCTTAGTCAGGGGAGAGACTGAAGCTTTCTTT. Full variable domain (outside the CDR3, taken from reference TRBV7-2 and TRBJ1-1): GAGVSQSPSNKVTEKGKDVELRCDPISGHTALYWYRQSLGQGLEFLIYFQGNSAPDKSGLPSDRFSAERTGGSVSTLTIQRTQQEDSAVYLCASSLVRGETEAFFGQGTRLTVV.

This clone was counted a few times. An end of the junction differs from the germline gene, which may be a read error. V and J are TRBV7-7 and TRBJ2-2; TRBD2 is a possible D gene (6 bases). CDR3 length: 16 amino acids. Germline V gene data show CDR1 as SSHAT and CDR2 as FNYEAQ (reference sequence). This CDR3 reads CASSLAGGPNTGELFF. CDR3 DNA sequence: TGTGCTAGCAGCTTAGCTGGAGGGCCGAACACCGGGGAGCTGTTTTTT.

The gene calls are TRBV27 and TRBJ2-7; D is possibly TRBD2 (5 bases). Germline-derived CDR1 and CDR2 are MNHEY and SMNVEV (reference sequence). V dropped 4 bases and J dropped 3 bases, with 10 bases sitting between them. CDR3 size: 13 residues. CDR3 region: CASSYRGFYEQYF. The CDR3 DNA reads as TGTGCCAGCAGTTACCGGGGTTTCTACGAGCAGTACTTC.

The J gene is TRBJ2-3, the V gene TRBV28, with D perhaps being TRBD1 or TRBD2 (5 bases each). The V and J ends lost 8 bases and 2 bases respectively, with 17 bases between them. Germline assignment: CDR1 MDHEN and CDR2 SYDVKM. The CDR3 covers 15 residues. The CDR3 loop reads CASRTGTANTDTQYF. The DNA for the CDR3 is TGTGCCAGCCGCACCGGGACGGCAAACACAGATACGCAGTATTTT.

The genes are TRBV30 and TRBJ2-7, with 7 bases fitting TRBD1. The CDR3 covers 13 residues. The V and J ends lost 1 base and 12 bases, in that order; junction bases with no gene match: 12. Germline CDR1 reads GTSNPN; CDR2 reads SVGIG (reference sequence). The CDR3 here is CAWSATGQTEGYF. Here the CDR3 DNA reads TGTGCCTGGAGTGCGACGGGACAGACGGAAGGGTACTTC.

The chain combines TRBV14 with TRBJ2-1; 8 bases line up with TRBD2. V trimming: 3 bases; J trimming: 5 bases; junction bases outside the gene matches: 9. The CDR3 consists of 16 residues. CDR1 and CDR2 from the germline V gene are SGHDN and FVKESK. CDR3 bases: TGTGCCAGCAGCCACCTAGGGACTAGGAGGAACAATGAGCAGTTCTTC. Translated: CASSHLGTRRNNEQFF.

This clone was seen once. The chain employs TRBV7-2 and TRBJ1-1; D ambiguous. Trimming removed 2 bases at V and 11 bases at J, with 12 bases between. Germline loops: CDR1 SGHTA, CDR2 FQGNSA. The CDR3 totals 12 residues. The CDR3: CASSLRVTAAFF. CDR3 nucleotides: TGTGCCAGCAGCTTAAGGGTCACGGCGGCTTTCTTT. The full variable domain, rest sourced from reference TRBV7-2 and TRBJ1-1, is GAGVSQSPSNKVTEKGKDVELRCDPISGHTALYWYRQSLGQGLEFLIYFQGNSAPDKSGLPSDRFSAERTGGSVSTLTIQRTQQEDSAVYLCASSLRVTAAFFGQGTRLTVV.

This chain joins TRBV7-3 and TRBJ2-5; perhaps TRBD1 as D (5 bases). The CDR3 consists of 15 residues. Germline V CDR1 and CDR2: SGHTA, FQGTGA. Trimming took off 5 bases at V and 5 bases at J, with 18 bases between the two ends. CDR3 amino acids: CASSVQGGPRETQYF. The CDR3 bases are TGTGCCAGCAGCGTCCAGGGTGGACCTCGGGAGACCCAGTACTTC.

The CDR3 region has the DNA TGCGCCAGCAGCCGAGAGTGGAGGGCCGGGGAGCTGTTTTTT. It is translated as CASSREWRAGELFF. This chain joins TRBV4-3 and TRBJ2-2, with D perhaps matching TRBD2 (6 bases). Germline V gene data show CDR1 as LGHNA and CDR2 as YSLEER. The V end lost 4 bases, the J end lost 6 bases, and 12 bases lay between the germline ends. The CDR3 spans 14 residues.

The chain combines TRBV27 with TRBJ2-5, with D possibly matching TRBD2 (6 bases). V was shortened by 2 bases and J by 9 bases, with 19 bases between the two germline ends. CDR1 MNHEY and CDR2 SMNVEV come from the germline V gene (reference sequence). The CDR3 length is 15 residues. The CDR3 is CASSLRATDGGAQYF. CDR3 nucleotides: TGTGCCAGCAGTTTACGAGCCACGGACGGAGGGGCCCAGTACTTC.

This chain joins TRBV6-6 and TRBJ1-1; D unclear. CDR3 length: 14 residues. The V gene's germline CDR1 is MNHNY and CDR2 SVGAGI (reference sequence). The ends were cut back, 2 bases at V and 1 base at J, with 8 bases in the middle. Here the CDR3 reads CASSYPVGNTEAFF. CDR3 sequence (DNA): TGTGCCAGCAGTTACCCGGTGGGGAACACTGAAGCTTTCTTT.

The gene calls are TRBV15 and TRBJ2-1, with D maybe TRBD2 (6 bases). CDR1 and CDR2 from the germline V gene are LNHNV and YYDKDF (reference sequence). This CDR3 has 18 residues. The ends were cut back, 0 bases at V and 1 base at J, with 16 bases in the middle. CDR3 sequence: CATSRDLGSRGSYNEQFF. DNA for the CDR3: TGTGCCACCAGCAGAGATCTCGGATCGCGGGGTTCCTACAATGAGCAGTTCTTC.

V usage is TRBV10-1 and J usage is TRBJ2-2; either TRBD1 or TRBD2 may supply D (6 bases each). V was cut by 3 bases and J by 5 bases, with 10 bases left in between. Germline values: CDR1 WNHNN, CDR2 SYGVQD (reference sequence). The CDR3 consists of 14 residues. CDR3 sequence (DNA): TGCGCCAGCAGTGATCAGGGGAGGACCGGGGAGCTGTTTTTT. Protein: CASSDQGRTGELFF.

The J gene is TRBJ2-7, the V gene TRBV11-2; no firm D call. The CDR3 loop spans 13 amino acids. Germline loops: CDR1 SGHAT, CDR2 FQNNGV. Trimming removed 5 bases from V and 6 bases from J, with 14 bases in between. CDR3 coding DNA: TGTGCCAGCAGCCCAATGTTCGGCGCCGAGCAGTACTTC. This codes for CASSPMFGAEQYF.

J is TRBJ1-4 and V is TRBV27; possibly TRBD1 for D (5 bases). Germline-derived CDR1 and CDR2 are MNHEY and SMNVEV (reference sequence). Trimming took off 3 bases at V and 6 bases at J, with 17 bases between the two ends. The CDR3 runs 16 residues. The CDR3 nucleotides read TGTGCCAGCAGTTTGATTGGGGGAGTTAGTTATGAAAAACTGTTTTTT. This gives the protein CASSLIGGVSYEKLFF.

The rearrangement uses TRBV18 and TRBJ2-7; either TRBD1 or TRBD2 may supply D (5 bases each). V was shortened by 5 bases and J by 3 bases, with 11 bases between the two germline ends. Per the germline V gene, CDR1 is KGHSH and CDR2 is LQKENI. This CDR3 has 13 amino acids. The CDR3 bases are TGTGCCAGCTCATCTGGGACCTTCTACGAGCAGTACTTC. This translates into CASSSGTFYEQYF.

V gene TRBV7-2 combines with J gene TRBJ1-1; D is uncertain. The germline CDR1 and CDR2 sequences are SGHTA and FQGNSA. Trimming removed 0 bases at V and 5 bases at J, with 10 bases between. The CDR3 spans 14 residues. The CDR3 sequence is CASSLASFGTEAFF. CDR3 sequence (DNA): TGTGCCAGCAGCTTAGCCTCCTTCGGGACTGAAGCTTTCTTT.

This rearrangement joins TRBV6-5 to TRBJ2-1; 11 bases match TRBD1. The CDR3 consists of 15 residues. The V segment lost 6 bases and the J segment 2 bases; nucleotides outside the gene matches: 3. Germline V gives CDR1 MNHEY, CDR2 SVGAGI. The CDR3 sequence is CASSRGQGAYNEQFF. In DNA, the CDR3 is TGTGCCAGCAGCCGGGGACAGGGGGCCTACAATGAGCAGTTCTTC.

The gene calls are TRBV29-1 and TRBJ2-1; 9 bases are a match to TRBD2. CDR1 is SQVTM, CDR2 ANQGSEA, per germline. V was clipped by 4 bases and J by 6 bases; unmatched bases: 7. The CDR3 totals 14 residues. The CDR3: CSVVGSGRANEQFF. CDR3 DNA sequence: TGCAGCGTTGTAGGTAGCGGGAGAGCCAATGAGCAGTTCTTC.

The CDR3 here is CASSWGRDNNEQFF. CDR3 bases: TGTGCCAGCAGCTGGGGAAGGGACAACAATGAGCAGTTCTTC. This chain joins TRBV7-2 and TRBJ2-1; D is possibly TRBD1 (6 bases). The CDR3 is made up of 14 amino acids. Germline-derived CDR1 and CDR2 are SGHTA and FQGNSA. Trimming shortened V by 4 bases and J by 5 bases, and 12 bases separated the two germline ends. The variable domain in full, completed from reference TRBV7-2 and TRBJ2-1, reads GAGVSQSPSNKVTEKGKDVELRCDPISGHTALYWYRQSLGQGLEFLIYFQGNSAPDKSGLPSDRFSAERTGGSVSTLTIQRTQQEDSAVYLCASSWGRDNNEQFFGPGTRLTVL.

The chain couples TRBV7-3 to TRBJ2-3; 8 positions match TRBD1. Trimming took 4 bases from V and 0 from J; bases not matched to a gene: 3. This CDR3 is 15 amino acids long. From germline, CDR1 is SGHTA and CDR2 FQGTGA. This chain's CDR3 is CASSSGQASTDTQYF. CDR3 nucleotide sequence: TGTGCCAGCAGCTCGGGACAGGCTAGCACAGATACGCAGTATTTT. Full variable domain (remainder filled in from reference TRBV7-3 and TRBJ2-3): GAGVSQTPSNKVTEKGKYVELRCDPISGHTALYWYRQSLGQGPEFLIYFQGTGAADDSGLPNDRFFAVRPEGSVSTLKIQRTERGDSAVYLCASSSGQASTDTQYFGPGTRLTVL.

In the case of this clone: This sample includes further DNA sequences coding for the same CDR3. The V and J genes are TRBV6-6 and TRBJ2-3; D is perhaps TRBD1 (5 bases). This CDR3 contains 15 residues. Trimming left V 0 bases short and J 0 bases short, with 7 bases between. Per germline, CDR1 MNHNY and CDR2 SVGAGI (reference sequence). DNA for the CDR3: TGTGCCAGCAGTTACTCTAGGGGTAGCACAGATACGCAGTATTTT. Amino acid sequence: CASSYSRGSTDTQYF.

This chain connects TRBV19 to TRBJ2-7; 11 positions match TRBD2. The CDR3 is 15 amino acids. CDR1 and CDR2 from the germline V gene are LNHDA and SQIVND (reference sequence). Trimming cost V 5 bases and J 5 bases; bases outside gene matches: 8. The DNA of the CDR3 is TGTGCCAGTAGTGACTCCGGGACTAGCGGCCACGAGCAGTACTTC. Translated, it gives CASSDSGTSGHEQYF.

V is TRBV30 and J is TRBJ2-5, with 9 bases matching TRBD2. CDR1 and CDR2 from the germline V gene are GTSNPN and SVGIG (reference sequence). The V and J ends lost 0 bases and 1 base, in that order; junction bases with no gene match: 6. This CDR3 has 16 residues. This CDR3 is CAWSVLTSGTQETQYF. The CDR3 DNA follows: TGTGCCTGGAGTGTATTGACTAGCGGCACCCAAGAGACCCAGTACTTC. Looking up the rest from reference TRBV30 and TRBJ2-5 gives the full variable domain: SQTIHQWPATLVQPVGSPLSLECTVEGTSNPNLYWYRQAAGRGLQLLFYSVGIGQISSEVPQNLSASRPQDRQFILSSKKLLLSDSGFYLCAWSVLTSGTQETQYFGPGTRLLVL.

This chain uses TRBV5-4 with TRBJ1-2; D possibly corresponds to TRBD1 (5 bases). V was cut by 5 bases and J by 7 bases, with 18 bases left in between. This CDR3 contains 14 residues. The germline V gene encodes CDR1 SGHNT and CDR2 YYREEE (reference sequence). CDR3 DNA sequence: TGTGCCAGCAGAGACGGGACGGCCCGACGTGGCTACACCTTC. Protein: CASRDGTARRGYTF.

This chain joins TRBV12-5 and TRBJ2-7; D is undetermined. Trimming shortened V by 5 bases and J by 4 bases, and 9 bases separated the two germline ends. Germline lookup yields CDR1 LGHNT and CDR2 FRNRAP. The CDR3 runs 12 residues. CDR3 DNA: TGTGCTAGTGGTCTCGATCGTTACGAGCAGTACTTC. It is translated as CASGLDRYEQYF.

The chain links TRBV7-2 to TRBJ1-2, with TRBD1 matching over 11 bases. Germline V CDR1 and CDR2: SGHTA, FQGNSA. CDR3 length: 15 residues. Trimming cost V 5 bases and J 6 bases; bases outside gene matches: 8. As DNA, the CDR3 is TGTGCCAGCAGCGGGGACAGGGGGATTACACATGGCTACACCTTC. It encodes CASSGDRGITHGYTF.